One sample yielded the 19 T cell receptor beta chains listed below, sequenced in a study of T cells in tumors after PD-1 blockade. Assay: immunoSEQ multiplex PCR; the TCRdb copy retains only in-frame clones and omits some. The table has approximately 60,000 clones, around 80% seen once. Here the sequenced sample was PBMCs, taken before anti-PD-1 treatment. The receptor source for this set is a human donor with basal cell carcinoma.

The V and J genes are TRBV10-2 and TRBJ2-7; D is ambiguous. Germline loops: CDR1 WSHSY, CDR2 SAAADI. The CDR3 consists of 11 residues. The V gene lost 4 bases and the J gene lost 1 base, with 2 bases spanning the gap. This CDR3 reads CASSVSYEQYF. For the CDR3, the DNA is TGCGCCAGCAGTGTTTCCTACGAGCAGTACTTC.

CDR3 loop: CASSSPLGEQFF. CDR3 bases: TGTGCCAGCAGCTCCCCCTTAGGTGAGCAGTTCTTC. V usage is TRBV7-6 and J usage is TRBJ2-1; D is ambiguous. V shed 4 bases and J shed 9 bases, with 10 bases lying between them. There are 12 residues in the CDR3. Germline assignment: CDR1 SGHVS and CDR2 FNYEAQ.

This clone appeared a few times. J is TRBJ1-2 and V is TRBV4-1, with 9 bases that match TRBD1. This CDR3 comprises 14 residues. Looked up from germline, CDR1 is MGHRA and CDR2 is YSYEKL. After removal of 4 bases from V and 3 bases from J, the junction contained 3 bases not matched to a gene. The DNA for the CDR3 is TGCGCCAGCAGCCCGGACAGGGGAGACTATGGCTACACCTTC. As protein: CASSPDRGDYGYTF.

This sequence joins TRBV19 and TRBJ2-1; D call uncertain. Germline assignment: CDR1 LNHDA and CDR2 SQIVND (reference sequence). The CDR3 length is 14 residues. Trimming pared 7 bases from V and 0 bases from J, leaving 10 bases between. The CDR3 protein is CASKDRSSYNEQFF. In DNA form, the CDR3 reads TGTGCCAGTAAGGACCGGTCCTCCTACAATGAGCAGTTCTTC.

The J gene is TRBJ1-1, the V gene TRBV5-1; D is possibly TRBD1 (6 bases). In germline, CDR1 is SGHRS, CDR2 YFSETQ. V lost 2 bases to trimming and J lost 6 bases, with 11 bases between them. The CDR3 is made up of 13 amino acids. The CDR3 coding sequence is TGCGCCAGCAGCTTCAGGGGAGAACCTGAAGCTTTCTTT. It encodes CASSFRGEPEAFF.

The CDR3 region is CASRRGTLTDTQYF. The CDR3 nucleotides are TGTGCCAGCCGGAGGGGGACCCTCACAGATACGCAGTATTTT. The rearrangement uses TRBV27 and TRBJ2-3; D possibly matches TRBD1 or TRBD2 (6 bases each). Germline V CDR1 and CDR2: MNHEY, SMNVEV (reference sequence). The CDR3 loop spans 14 amino acids. Trimming left V 8 bases short and J 2 bases short, with 14 bases between.

The chain links TRBV11-3 to TRBJ1-1; 8 bases map to TRBD1. Trimming at V came to 5 bases and at J to 4 bases, leaving 6 bases not matched to a gene. This CDR3 has 14 amino acids. Germline assignment: CDR1 SGHNT and CDR2 YENEEA. The CDR3 nucleotides are TGTGCCAGCAGCACCTTGACAGGGGCCACTGAAGCTTTCTTT. Its translation: CASSTLTGATEAFF. The variable domain in full, with the rest retrieved from reference TRBV11-3 and TRBJ1-1, is EAGVVQSPRYKIIEKKQPVAFWCNPISGHNTLYWYLQNLGQGPELLIRYENEEAVDDSQLPKDRFSAERLKGVDSTLKIQPAELGDSAVYLCASSTLTGATEAFFGQGTRLTVV.

This chain connects TRBV6-6 to TRBJ1-2, with D uncertain. From germline, CDR1 is MNHNY and CDR2 SVGAGI (reference sequence). CDR3 length equals 15 residues. V was clipped by 4 bases and J by 2 bases, with 14 bases between them. This chain's CDR3 is CASSSQTGANYGYTF. The CDR3 coding sequence is TGTGCCAGCAGTTCCCAAACGGGTGCCAACTATGGCTACACCTTC.

About this clone: Other DNA sequences of this sample code for an identical CDR3. The V and J genes are TRBV28 and TRBJ1-2; D is undetermined. V was clipped by 4 bases and J by 0 bases, with 12 bases between them. The CDR3 contains 15 residues. Germline CDR1 reads MDHEN; CDR2 reads SYDVKM. The CDR3: CASSSSGGANYGYTF. In DNA, the CDR3 is TGTGCCAGCAGTTCCTCAGGTGGCGCTAACTATGGCTACACCTTC.

In its sample, this clone was seen once. The chain is built from TRBV19 and TRBJ1-5, with D uncertain. The CDR3 is made up of 16 amino acids. Germline V gene data show CDR1 as LNHDA and CDR2 as SQIVND (reference sequence). V was trimmed by 7 bases and J by 1 base, leaving 17 bases between them. This CDR3 reads CASTKSGIQSNQPQHF. CDR3 nucleotide sequence: TGTGCCAGTACCAAATCCGGGATACAAAGCAATCAGCCCCAGCATTTT.

This chain links TRBV5-1 with TRBJ2-1, with 9 nucleotides matching TRBD2. The CDR3 contains 18 residues. Trimming cost V 3 bases and J 6 bases; bases outside gene matches: 16. CDR1 SGHRS and CDR2 YFSETQ come from the germline V gene. DNA of the CDR3: TGCGCCAGCAGCTCCATGGCGGGGGGGCTCTCCCTCGGCAATGAGCAGTTCTTC. This codes for CASSSMAGGLSLGNEQFF.

The chain employs TRBV3-1 (or the pseudogene TRBV3-2) and TRBJ2-3; D is uncertain. Per germline, CDR1 LGHDT and CDR2 YNNKEL (reference sequence). Trimming shortened V by 0 bases and J by 0 bases, and 10 bases separated the two germline ends. CDR3 length: 16 residues. This CDR3 reads CASSQDPGTSTDTQYF. The CDR3 nucleotides read TGTGCCAGCAGCCAAGATCCCGGTACTAGCACAGATACGCAGTATTTT.

The rearrangement uses TRBV19 and TRBJ1-6, with a tentative D call TRBD1 (5 bases). Germline V gene sequence: CDR1 LNHDA, CDR2 SQIVND (reference sequence). This CDR3 has 16 residues. The V end was cut by 8 bases, the J end by 6 bases, with 20 bases between. As DNA, the CDR3 is TGTGCCAGTTCTCATCTCCAGGGTACCGGTAATTCACCCCTCCACTTT. This codes for CASSHLQGTGNSPLHF.

This clone was detected a few times. This chain connects TRBV5-1 to TRBJ1-1; TRBD1 might be the D (5 bases). Trimming removed 7 bases at V and 5 bases at J, with 18 bases between. This CDR3 region has 14 residues. The germline gives CDR1 SGHRS, CDR2 YFSETQ. The CDR3 here is CASGESAGRTEAFF. CDR3 in DNA: TGCGCCAGCGGGGAGTCGGCAGGGAGGACTGAAGCTTTCTTT.

This clone was seen a handful of times. The chain carries TRBV19 and TRBJ1-6; D call uncertain. The CDR3 is made up of 14 amino acids. Germline V CDR1 and CDR2: LNHDA, SQIVND (reference sequence). Trimming shortened V by 7 bases and J by 7 bases, and 14 bases separated the two germline ends. The CDR3 nucleotides are TGTGCCAGTACCTCGGCAGCAGTCAATTCACCCCTCCACTTT. This gives the protein CASTSAAVNSPLHF.

The chain links TRBV11-1 to TRBJ2-3; 10 positions match TRBD1. The CDR3 runs to 15 residues. Germline lookup yields CDR1 SGHAT and CDR2 FQDESV (reference sequence). Trimming at V came to 1 base and at J to 4 bases, leaving 2 bases not matched to a gene. In DNA form, the CDR3 reads TGTGCCAGCAGCTTAGGGGACAGGGGCCCAGATACGCAGTATTTT. It specifies CASSLGDRGPDTQYF.

The rearrangement uses TRBV6-5 and TRBJ2-2; D is unresolved. Trimming shortened V by 9 bases and J by 5 bases, and 10 bases separated the two germline ends. The V gene's germline CDR1 is MNHEY and CDR2 SVGAGI. The CDR3 has 12 residues. CDR3 nucleotides: TGTGCCAGTAGAGGTGGGACCGGGGAGCTGTTTTTT. It is translated as CASRGGTGELFF.

The chain joins TRBV24-1 to TRBJ2-7; D uncertain. V was pared by 4 bases and J by 4 bases, with 10 bases between. The CDR3 is 13 amino acids. Germline V lookup: CDR1 KGHDR, CDR2 SFDVKD. The CDR3 sequence: CATSDPDLYEQYF. The CDR3 DNA is TGTGCCACCAGTGACCCGGACCTTTACGAGCAGTACTTC.

V is TRBV12-3 or TRBV12-4 and J is TRBJ2-7; tentatively, D is TRBD1 or TRBD2 (6 bases each). The CDR3 runs to 13 residues. V lost 5 bases, J lost 6 bases, and 14 bases lay in between. DNA of the CDR3: TGTGCCAGCAGTCCCGGGGGCCTTGCCGAGCAGTACTTC. This gives the protein CASSPGGLAEQYF.